This T cell receptor (beta chain) was observed in a study of immune heterogeneity within non-small cell lung tumors. Germline-derived CDR1 and CDR2 are LNHDA and SQIVND (reference sequence). CDR3 size: 15 residues. Bulk tumor genomic DNA, 600 ng per sample, was used as template. Every primary tumor yielded several biopsies, spaced far apart, that were taken during surgery. Patients had untreated, newly diagnosed non-small cell lung cancer and underwent curative surgery. A first 10-cycle multiplex round used 32 V-gene and 13 J-gene primers on TCR beta CDR3. A single record per CDR3 protein comes from TCRdb applying MiXCR to the multiplex PCR reads. The sample gives about 21,000 distinct CDR3 sequences, less than 35% of which show up once; around 4.4% is in the top ten. Note on this clonotype: A much larger clonotype is one base distant, so this may be a read error.

This chain connects TRBV19 to TRBJ2-1; D may match TRBD1 or TRBD2 (5 bases each). The clonotype originates from a man aged 35-49 years with non-small cell lung cancer. The sequenced sample consisted of lung tumor tissue. CDR3 DNA sequence: TGTGCCAGAAGTATATCCGGGACGATCTACAATGAGCAGTTCTTC. Translated: CARSISGTIYNEQFF.